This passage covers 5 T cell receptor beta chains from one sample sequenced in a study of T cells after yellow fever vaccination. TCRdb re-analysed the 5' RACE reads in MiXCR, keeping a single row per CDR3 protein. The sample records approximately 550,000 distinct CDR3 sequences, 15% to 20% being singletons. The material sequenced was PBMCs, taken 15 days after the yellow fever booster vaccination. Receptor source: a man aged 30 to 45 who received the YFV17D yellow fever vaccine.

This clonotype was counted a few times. CDR3 nucleotides: TGTGCCAGCAGCGTAGATCGGGGTTACGGGTCACCCCTCCACTTT. Protein: CASSVDRGYGSPLHF. The V call is TRBV9, the J call TRBJ1-6; no clear D gene. The CDR3 has 15 amino acids. Germline V gene data show CDR1 as SGDLS and CDR2 as YYNGEE. V was shortened by 0 bases and J by 10 bases, with 14 bases between the two germline ends.

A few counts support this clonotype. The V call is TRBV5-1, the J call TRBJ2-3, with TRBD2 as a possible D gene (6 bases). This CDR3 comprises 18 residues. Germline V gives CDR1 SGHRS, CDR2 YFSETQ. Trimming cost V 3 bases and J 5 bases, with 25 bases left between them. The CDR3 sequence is CASSSRRGSGPSEDTQYF. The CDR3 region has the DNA TGCGCCAGCAGCTCCCGGCGGGGTAGCGGACCCTCGGAAGATACGCAGTATTTT.

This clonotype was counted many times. Here the CDR3 reads CASSDSGSTDTQYF. CDR3 coding DNA: TGTGCCAGCAGTGACAGCGGGAGCACAGATACGCAGTATTTT. This chain connects TRBV6-4 to TRBJ2-3, with D possibly being TRBD2 (6 bases). The V gene's germline CDR1 is MRHNA and CDR2 SNTAGT. CDR3 size: 14 residues. Trimming removed 2 bases from V and 0 bases from J, with 6 bases in between.

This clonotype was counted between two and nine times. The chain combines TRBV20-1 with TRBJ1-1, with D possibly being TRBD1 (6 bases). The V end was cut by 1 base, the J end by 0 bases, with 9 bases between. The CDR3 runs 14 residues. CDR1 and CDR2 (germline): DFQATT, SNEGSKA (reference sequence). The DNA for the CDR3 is TGCAGTGCTAGAGGCTGGACAGTGAACACTGAAGCTTTCTTT. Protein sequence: CSARGWTVNTEAFF.

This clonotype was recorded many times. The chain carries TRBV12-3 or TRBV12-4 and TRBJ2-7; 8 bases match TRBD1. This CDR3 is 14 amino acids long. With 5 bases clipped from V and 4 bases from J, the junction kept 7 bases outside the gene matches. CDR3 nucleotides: TGTGCCAGCAGTCCCGGGACAGGAGAATACGAGCAGTACTTC. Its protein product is CASSPGTGEYEQYF.